The rows below give T cell receptor beta chains drawn from one sample of a study of T cells after posttransplantation cyclophosphamide. Repertoires were generated with immunoSEQ multiplex PCR, while TCRdb's copy carries only in-frame clones and drops some. Reported are 40,000 to 55,000 clones, none seen only once; the ten largest carry 2.2%. Source material: PBMCs. All receptors come from a man aged 35 to 55 in good health, CMV-negative, and a related stem cell transplant donor. Both conserved end residues are part of each CDR3. Only some rows state a clone size, as once, few, many or a class for expanded clones.

v_call,clone_size,j_call,cdr3_aa
TRBV7-8,many,TRBJ2-7,CASSLGRAGGTYEQYF
TRBV2,many,TRBJ2-6,CASSLQGSGANVLTF
TRBV27,many,TRBJ2-2,CASRAGFGELFF
TRBV21-1,many,TRBJ1-5,CASSPRVDRPQHF
TRBV2,many,TRBJ2-5,CASIGGGLAAEVETQYF
TRBV7-3,.,TRBJ1-4,CASSPPRGDKLFF
TRBV15,many,TRBJ2-1,CATSREGNSARISYNEQFF
TRBV4-2,many,TRBJ2-7,CASSQVGPRSYEQYF
TRBV19,many,TRBJ2-7,CASMDQGSYEQYF
TRBV9,many,TRBJ2-1,CASSVAGLAGEFPYNEQFF
TRBV6-5,few,TRBJ1-5,CASNEGTDSNQPQHF
TRBV20-1,many,TRBJ2-7,CSATGEYEQYF
TRBV6-6,many,TRBJ2-7,CASGDLPINEQYF
TRBV27,many,TRBJ2-2,CASSLSLPIANTGELFF
TRBV6-6,.,TRBJ2-2,CASSMDSYTGELFF
TRBV9,many,TRBJ1-1,CASSGQLNTEAFF
TRBV14,many,TRBJ2-2,CASSQFRFANTGELFF
TRBV28,many,TRBJ1-5,CATSPGGGTGNQPQHF
TRBV4-1,many,TRBJ2-1,CASSQEGGLSPINEQFF
TRBV9,many,TRBJ2-7,CASSVGLAGSSYEQYF
TRBV6-4,many,TRBJ2-1,CASSELAGAYNEQFF
TRBV30,many,TRBJ2-7,CAWSVLSPYEQYF
TRBV7-9,many,TRBJ2-2,CASSDDRGTGELFF
TRBV7-8,many,TRBJ1-5,CASSLVRGGSGNQPQHF
TRBV4-1,many,TRBJ2-1,CASSPYRLAGGEDEQFF
TRBV5-1,many,TRBJ2-1,CASTEPARGEQFF
TRBV5-1,many,TRBJ2-3,CALGRGTDTQYF
TRBV19,many,TRBJ1-5,CASRIQGAMGQPQHF
TRBV6-5,many,TRBJ2-2,CASSYLLDSRPGGLFF
TRBV5-4,many,TRBJ1-1,CASSTRPGQRNTEAFF
TRBV5-1,many,TRBJ2-7,CASSGLSYEQYF